The source of this TCR beta chain is a study of T cell responses to AZD1222 COVID-19 vaccine. Findings of the study overall: Clonal diversity may have been underestimated, and the donors were mostly white British, with more females than males. An increase in Spike-specific TCR breadth and depth was observed after two AZD1222 doses.

This clone appeared once. Its matching antigen is unknown. TCRdb's copy holds only in-frame clones and misses some; the assay was immunoSEQ multiplex PCR. The table lists tens of thousands of clones, around 90% of them singletons, with 30% to 45% in the top ten. Trimming pared 5 bases from V and 8 bases from J, leaving 12 bases between. The CDR3 length is 12 residues. The germline CDR1 and CDR2 sequences are PRHDT and FYEKMQ (reference sequence). The receptor's source is an adult who received the AZD1222 COVID-19 vaccine. This sample comprised peripheral blood, obtained 28 days after the second AZD1222 dose. This chain joins TRBV13 and TRBJ1-2; the D gene is possibly TRBD1 (5 bases). As DNA, the CDR3 is TGTGCCAGCAGCCAGGGCCCCTCGGGCTACACCTTC. Protein sequence: CASSQGPSGYTF.